These 32 T cell receptor beta chains originate from one sample sequenced in a study of T-cell memory formation after mild COVID-19. TCRdb reprocessed the 5' RACE reads via MiXCR and lists one record per CDR3 protein. Seen here are 540,000 or so distinct CDR3 sequences, over 20% observed once, and the top ten hold roughly an eighth. Sequenced sample: PBMCs or a T cell subset sorted from them (not recorded which). Every receptor here comes from an adult woman who had mild COVID-19 (a few samples of this study predate the infection). Cell type and time point are not known.

This chain links TRBV4-1 with TRBJ1-2; 9 nucleotides line up with TRBD1. V was pared by 4 bases and J by 8 bases, with 11 bases of the junction left unmatched. The CDR3 extends over 15 amino acids. Germline V gene data show CDR1 as MGHRA and CDR2 as YSYEKL. The CDR3 sequence: CASSPGGQGIIGYTF. The CDR3 coding sequence is TGCGCCAGCAGCCCCGGGGGACAGGGCATAATCGGCTACACCTTC.

This clonotype was seen at least ten times. This rearrangement joins TRBV7-8 to TRBJ2-3; 13 bases align to TRBD2. Germline V gene lookup returns CDR1 SGHVS and CDR2 FQNEAQ. Unmatched junction bases numbered 4, after V lost 5 bases and J lost 2 bases. This CDR3 has 16 amino acids. The CDR3 protein is CASSMGLAGFTDTQYF. DNA of the CDR3: TGTGCCAGCAGCATGGGACTAGCGGGGTTCACAGATACGCAGTATTTT.

V usage is TRBV5-1 and J usage is TRBJ2-2; the D is unclear. CDR1 and CDR2 from the germline V gene are SGHRS and YFSETQ. The CDR3 spans 14 residues. Trimming removed 4 bases from V and 7 bases from J, with 14 bases in between. CDR3 loop: CASSVDVGGGELFF. CDR3 DNA sequence: TGCGCCAGCAGCGTCGACGTGGGCGGCGGGGAGCTGTTTTTT.

V and J are TRBV5-6 and TRBJ1-1; 7 bases match TRBD1. Germline CDR1 reads SGHDT; CDR2 reads YYEEEE. The CDR3 is 13 residues long. V shed 4 bases and J 7 bases; nucleotides not matched to a gene: 7. The CDR3, as DNA: TGTGCCAGCAGCAGAAACAGGGGACTTGAAGCTTTCTTT. Amino acid sequence: CASSRNRGLEAFF. Supplemented by reference TRBV5-6 and TRBJ1-1, the full variable domain reads DAGVTQSPTHLIKTRGQQVTLRCSPKSGHDTVSWYQQALGQGPQFIFQYYEEEERQRGNFPDRFSGHQFPNYSSELNVNALLLGDSALYLCASSRNRGLEAFFGQGTRLTVV.

At least ten counts were recorded for this clonotype. CDR3 region: CASQGGETQYF. The CDR3 DNA sequence: TGTGCCTCTCAAGGGGGAGAGACCCAGTACTTC. The chain uses TRBV3-1 and TRBJ2-5, with a weak D call TRBD1 (6 bases). The germline CDR1 and CDR2 sequences are LGHDT and YNNKEL (reference sequence). V was clipped by 11 bases and J by 4 bases, with 11 bases between them. The CDR3 is made up of 11 amino acids.

The gene calls are TRBV27 and TRBJ2-7; D is uncertain. This CDR3 is 13 amino acids long. The V end lost 4 bases, the J end lost 7 bases, and 14 bases lay between the germline ends. Germline values: CDR1 MNHEY, CDR2 SMNVEV (reference sequence). CDR3 sequence (DNA): TGTGCCAGCAGTTCTTTGAGCTTAGTGGAGCAGTACTTC. This gives the protein CASSSLSLVEQYF.

This chain links TRBV7-9 with TRBJ1-3, with D uncertain. Germline V gene lookup returns CDR1 SEHNR and CDR2 FQNEAQ (reference sequence). The CDR3 consists of 10 residues. The V end was cut by 8 bases, the J end by 6 bases, with 5 bases between. The CDR3 nucleotides read TGTGCCAGCTCTCCAAACACCATATATTTT. Translation: CASSPNTIYF.

The CDR3, as DNA: TGTGCCAGCAGCTCCTACCCTCATCTCGACAAGAGCAATCAGCCCCAGCATTTT. Translation gives CASSSYPHLDKSNQPQHF. The V gene is TRBV7-9, the J gene TRBJ1-5; D remains ambiguous. The germline CDR1 and CDR2 sequences are SEHNR and FQNEAQ (reference sequence). V was pared by 4 bases and J by 1 base, with 20 bases between. CDR3 length: 18 residues.

This chain connects TRBV7-9 to TRBJ1-2; D is uncertain. Per germline, CDR1 SEHNR and CDR2 FQNEAQ (reference sequence). This CDR3 contains 14 residues. This CDR3 is CATNQKSLSYGYTF. The CDR3 DNA follows: TGTGCGACCAACCAGAAATCTCTGAGCTATGGCTACACCTTC.

V gene TRBV5-1 combines with J gene TRBJ1-1; a possible D gene is TRBD1 (5 bases). There are 12 residues in the CDR3. The V gene lost 3 bases and the J gene lost 11 bases, with 14 bases spanning the gap. CDR1 SGHRS and CDR2 YFSETQ come from the germline V gene. The CDR3 DNA sequence: TGCGCCAGCAGCTCGGGGGAACATCGGGCTTTCTTT. Protein sequence: CASSSGEHRAFF.

Only a few counts were recorded for this clonotype. The chain joins TRBV5-1 to TRBJ1-2; a weak D match, TRBD1 (6 bases). CDR1 is SGHRS, CDR2 YFSETQ, per germline. The CDR3 contains 14 residues. V lost 2 bases, J lost 4 bases, and 12 bases lay in between. The CDR3 DNA reads TGCGCCAGCAGCTTAGGACAGTCCCCCTATGGCTACACCTTC. This encodes CASSLGQSPYGYTF.

This clonotype was seen more than once but under ten times. This rearrangement joins TRBV20-1 to TRBJ1-5; possible D gene TRBD1, 5 bases. V was trimmed by 2 bases and J by 6 bases, leaving 14 bases between them. Germline lookup yields CDR1 DFQATT and CDR2 SNEGSKA (reference sequence). The CDR3 consists of 14 residues. The CDR3 sequence is CSARKVQGGQPQHF. DNA of the CDR3: TGCAGTGCTAGAAAGGTCCAGGGAGGTCAGCCCCAGCATTTT.

There are a few counts of this clonotype. This rearrangement joins TRBV29-1 to TRBJ2-1, with unresolved D. The CDR3 runs to 16 residues. V dropped 7 bases and J dropped 0 bases, with 19 bases sitting between them. Looked up from germline, CDR1 is SQVTM and CDR2 is ANQGSEA. The CDR3 sequence: CSADSARLSSYNEQFF. The CDR3 coding sequence is TGCAGCGCCGATAGTGCCCGGCTGAGCTCCTACAATGAGCAGTTCTTC.

The chain has TRBV12-3 or TRBV12-4 and TRBJ2-1, with 13 nucleotides matching TRBD2. Trimming took 4 bases from V and 1 from J; bases not matched to a gene: 1. CDR3 length: 16 amino acids. The CDR3 bases are TGTGCCAGCAGTTGGGGACTAGCGGGATCCTACAATGAGCAGTTCTTC. Its protein is CASSWGLAGSYNEQFF.

The CDR3 spells CATSRVYRDGYTF. The CDR3 DNA reads TGTGCCACCAGCAGAGTTTATCGGGATGGCTACACCTTC. The J gene is TRBJ1-2, the V gene TRBV15; D uncertain. The V end was cut by 1 base, the J end by 6 bases, with 9 bases between. This CDR3 has 13 amino acids. Germline V CDR1 and CDR2: LNHNV, YYDKDF (reference sequence).

This clonotype was observed a handful of times. The chain recombines TRBV6-2 or TRBV6-3 with TRBJ2-7; the match to TRBD2 covers 10 bases. The CDR3 sequence is 16 residues long. CDR1 is MNHEY, CDR2 SVGEGT, per germline. Trimming removed 4 bases from V and 6 bases from J; junction bases left unmatched: 12. For the CDR3, the DNA is TGTGCCAGCAGTTCTTCTTGGACTAGCGGATCGGCCGAGCAGTACTTC. Protein product: CASSSSWTSGSAEQYF.

The J gene is TRBJ2-1, the V gene TRBV14, with 11 bases identical to TRBD2. The CDR3 sequence is 18 residues long. The germline V gene has CDR1 SGHDN and CDR2 FVKESK. Unmatched junction bases numbered 11, after V lost 0 bases and J lost 7 bases. The DNA for the CDR3 is TGTGCCAGCAGCCAAGAAATAGGACTAGCGGGTACAATAAATGAGCAGTTCTTC. Translating gives CASSQEIGLAGTINEQFF.

V usage is TRBV7-8 and J usage is TRBJ2-2; D not resolved. The germline CDR1 and CDR2 sequences are SGHVS and FQNEAQ. Trimming shortened V by 5 bases and J by 5 bases, and 15 bases separated the two germline ends. CDR3 length: 15 residues. Written as DNA, the CDR3 is TGTGCCAGCAGCCTATCGATAGACCTGACCGGGGAGCTGTTTTTT. Translated, it gives CASSLSIDLTGELFF.

This clonotype has at least ten counts. The chain is built from TRBV5-1 and TRBJ2-5; 12 bases line up with TRBD2. V shed 2 bases, J shed 2 bases, and the junction held 10 bases outside the gene matches. The CDR3 loop spans 18 amino acids. Per germline, CDR1 SGHRS and CDR2 YFSETQ. CDR3 amino acids: CASSFGLAGRGPQETQYF. The CDR3 nucleotides are TGCGCCAGCAGCTTCGGACTAGCGGGAAGAGGGCCACAAGAGACCCAGTACTTC.

The chain recombines TRBV6-5 with TRBJ2-3; 8 positions match TRBD2. The trim removed 5 bases at V and 5 bases at J, leaving 9 bases unmatched. The CDR3 spans 15 residues. From germline, CDR1 is MNHEY and CDR2 SVGAGI. CDR3 residues: CASSVWRGEIDTQYF. The CDR3 coding sequence is TGTGCCAGCAGTGTCTGGCGGGGGGAAATAGATACGCAGTATTTT.

This clonotype was picked up a small number of times. The chain joins TRBV27 to TRBJ1-2; D gene uncertain. The length of the CDR3 is 16 residues. Germline values: CDR1 MNHEY, CDR2 SMNVEV (reference sequence). V gave up 3 bases and J gave up 0 bases, with 14 bases separating them. CDR3 loop: CASSLTPTRPNYGYTF. CDR3 nucleotide sequence: TGTGCCAGCAGTTTGACCCCGACACGGCCTAACTATGGCTACACCTTC.

This clonotype appeared a few times. This chain links TRBV5-6 with TRBJ2-2, with D perhaps TRBD2 (5 bases). The CDR3 extends over 17 amino acids. The V end lost 0 bases, the J end lost 3 bases, and 15 bases lay between the germline ends. CDR1 is SGHDT, CDR2 YYEEEE, per germline. The chain's CDR3 is CASSLVVSALDTGELFF. In nucleotides, the CDR3 is TGTGCCAGCAGCTTGGTGGTTAGCGCTCTTGACACCGGGGAGCTGTTTTTT.

The V gene is TRBV3-1, the J gene TRBJ2-1; 9 bases line up with TRBD2. Germline V CDR1 and CDR2: LGHDT, YNNKEL (reference sequence). The CDR3 totals 15 residues. V was pared by 1 base and J by 9 bases, with 7 bases of the junction left unmatched. The chain's CDR3 is CASSQGLAGAPEQFF. CDR3 nucleotide sequence: TGTGCCAGCAGCCAAGGGTTAGCGGGAGCCCCTGAGCAGTTCTTC.

This clonotype was counted between two and nine times. J is TRBJ2-5 and V is TRBV4-1; 11 bases map to TRBD2. Germline CDR1 and CDR2: MGHRA and YSYEKL. V was clipped by 4 bases and J by 7 bases; unmatched bases: 11. The CDR3 covers 16 residues. The CDR3: CASSLGLAEGFGTQYF. The DNA for the CDR3 is TGCGCCAGCAGCCTGGGACTAGCGGAGGGGTTCGGGACCCAGTACTTC.

This clonotype was seen repeatedly, ten times or more. The gene calls are TRBV7-9 and TRBJ2-5, with D possibly being TRBD1 or TRBD2 (5 bases each). V was shortened by 6 bases and J by 5 bases, with 16 bases between the two germline ends. The CDR3 runs 14 residues. In germline, CDR1 is SEHNR, CDR2 FQNEAQ (reference sequence). The CDR3 nucleotides read TGTGCCAGCAGAGCTCGGGAAGGGGAGGAGACCCAGTACTTC. Translation: CASRAREGEETQYF.

The chain joins TRBV10-3 to TRBJ2-1; no firm D call. Germline V CDR1 and CDR2: ENHRY, SYGVKD. V was trimmed by 3 bases and J by 8 bases, leaving 11 bases between them. The CDR3 loop spans 13 amino acids. The CDR3 sequence is CAISDQVYDEQFF. CDR3 DNA: TGTGCCATCAGTGACCAGGTATACGATGAGCAGTTCTTC.

V and J are TRBV12-3 or TRBV12-4 and TRBJ2-2, with D hard to call. The CDR3 has 15 residues. The V end was cut by 1 base, the J end by 3 bases, with 9 bases between. For the CDR3, the DNA is TGTGCCAGCAGTTTAGGGCCCTGGTACACCGGGGAGCTGTTTTTT. Translation: CASSLGPWYTGELFF.

There are a few counts of this clonotype. The chain employs TRBV7-4 and TRBJ2-1; D possibly corresponds to TRBD2 (6 bases). CDR1 is SGHVT and CDR2 is SQSDAQ in the germline V gene. The CDR3 is 14 residues long. V lost 4 bases to trimming and J lost 2 bases, with 9 bases between them. The CDR3 DNA sequence: TGTGCCAGCAGCTGTTCTAGCGCCTACAATGAGCAGTTCTTC. It is translated as CASSCSSAYNEQFF.

This chain connects TRBV24-1 to TRBJ2-2, with TRBD1 identical over 12 bases. The CDR3 has 21 residues. V shed 2 bases, J shed 0 bases, and the junction held 12 bases outside the gene matches. Germline V gene lookup returns CDR1 KGHDR and CDR2 SFDVKD. The CDR3 spells CATSDSKTDGTGGANTGELFF. CDR3 in DNA: TGTGCCACCAGTGATTCGAAGACAGACGGGACAGGGGGCGCGAACACCGGGGAGCTGTTTTTT.

This clonotype showed up just a few times. The chain has TRBV29-1 and TRBJ2-7; D ambiguous. The germline gives CDR1 SQVTM, CDR2 ANQGSEA. Trimming removed 5 bases at V and 0 bases at J, with 11 bases between. CDR3 length equals 13 residues. The CDR3 protein is CSVLRLSSYEQYF. The CDR3 nucleotides read TGCAGCGTTCTGCGGCTCAGCTCCTACGAGCAGTACTTC.

This clonotype was picked up a small number of times. The chain uses TRBV7-6 and TRBJ2-1, with 8 bases matching TRBD2. CDR1 SGHVS and CDR2 FNYEAQ come from the germline V gene. This CDR3 has 16 residues. Trimming at V came to 6 bases and at J to 3 bases, leaving 10 bases not matched to a gene. Here the CDR3 reads CASSGQAGGYYNEQFF. The CDR3 DNA reads TGTGCCAGCAGTGGTCAGGCGGGGGGTTACTACAATGAGCAGTTCTTC.

This clonotype was seen a few times. The chain employs TRBV4-1 and TRBJ2-7, with 7 bases identical to TRBD1. CDR1 and CDR2 from the germline V gene are MGHRA and YSYEKL. Unmatched junction bases numbered 10, after V lost 4 bases and J lost 4 bases. CDR3 length equals 15 residues. The CDR3 nucleotides read TGCGCCAGCAGCCCAAGACAGGGAACCATGTACGAGCAGTACTTC. Residues: CASSPRQGTMYEQYF.